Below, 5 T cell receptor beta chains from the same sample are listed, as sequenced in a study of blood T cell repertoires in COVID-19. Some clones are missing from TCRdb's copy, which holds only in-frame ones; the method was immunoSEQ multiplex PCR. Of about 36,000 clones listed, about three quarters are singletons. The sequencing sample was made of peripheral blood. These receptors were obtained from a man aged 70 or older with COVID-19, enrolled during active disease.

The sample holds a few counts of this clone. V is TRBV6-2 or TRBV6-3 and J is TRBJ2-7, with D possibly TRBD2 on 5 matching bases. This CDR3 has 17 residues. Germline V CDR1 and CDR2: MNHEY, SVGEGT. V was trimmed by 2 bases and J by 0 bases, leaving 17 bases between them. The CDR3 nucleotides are TGTGCCAGCAGTTACGGAGGACGCGGCAGACGCTCCTACGAGCAGTACTTC. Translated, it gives CASSYGGRGRRSYEQYF.

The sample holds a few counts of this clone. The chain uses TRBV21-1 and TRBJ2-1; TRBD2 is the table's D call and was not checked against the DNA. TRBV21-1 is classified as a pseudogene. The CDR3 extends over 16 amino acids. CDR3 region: CASSIPERNLYNEQFF. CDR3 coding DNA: TGTGCCAGCAGCATCCCAGAGCGGAACCTCTACAATGAGCAGTTCTTC.

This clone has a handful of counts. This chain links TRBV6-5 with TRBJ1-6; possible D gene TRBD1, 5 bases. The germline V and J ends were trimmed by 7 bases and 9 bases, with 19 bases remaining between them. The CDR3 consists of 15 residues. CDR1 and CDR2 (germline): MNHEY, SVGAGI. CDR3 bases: TGTGCCAGCATCTCCGGATTTCAGGGTGTTTCACCCCTCCACTTT. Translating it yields CASISGFQGVSPLHF.

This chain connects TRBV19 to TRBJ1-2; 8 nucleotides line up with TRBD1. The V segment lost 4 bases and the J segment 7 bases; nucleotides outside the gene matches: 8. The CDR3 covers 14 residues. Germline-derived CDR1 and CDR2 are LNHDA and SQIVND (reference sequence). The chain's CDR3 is CASSTGGAGAGYTF. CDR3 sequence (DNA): TGTGCCAGTAGTACAGGGGGCGCCGGGGCTGGCTACACCTTC.

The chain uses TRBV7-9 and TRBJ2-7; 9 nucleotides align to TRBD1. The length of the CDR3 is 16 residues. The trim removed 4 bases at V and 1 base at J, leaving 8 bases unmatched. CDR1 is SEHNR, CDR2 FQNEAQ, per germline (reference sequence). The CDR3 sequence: CASSSQSGTGSYEQYF. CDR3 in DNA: TGTGCCAGCAGCTCCCAAAGTGGGACAGGGTCCTACGAGCAGTACTTC.